These 11 T cell receptor beta chains were sequenced from one sample in a study of T cells in localized non-small cell lung cancer. This table comes from immunoSEQ multiplex PCR, and its TCRdb copy is limited to in-frame clones, with some not included. This table holds 70,000 to 100,000 clones, over 75% found once. Sequenced material: peripheral blood, taken before any cancer treatment. These receptor sequences come from a female donor aged 60 or older with stage I lung adenocarcinoma.

This clone came up a few times. The gene calls are TRBV4-3 and TRBJ1-6; a possible D gene is TRBD1 (6 bases). V lost 1 base and J lost 7, with 11 bases in between. The CDR3 runs 15 residues. Germline V gives CDR1 LGHNA, CDR2 YSLEER. The CDR3 nucleotides read TGCGCCAGCAGCCAAGTGGGGGCTGGGAATTCACCCCTCCACTTT. It translates to CASSQVGAGNSPLHF.

V gene TRBV28 combines with J gene TRBJ2-5, with D possibly being TRBD2 (7 bases). The CDR3 length is 15 residues. Trimming removed 6 bases at V and 1 base at J, with 15 bases between. CDR1 is MDHEN, CDR2 SYDVKM, per germline. The CDR3 nucleotides read TGTGCCAGCAGAACCCTGGCGGGGGCCCAAGAGACCCAGTACTTC. This encodes CASRTLAGAQETQYF.

The chain is built from TRBV13 and TRBJ2-2; TRBD1 matches at 10 bases. After removal of 4 bases from V and 5 bases from J, the junction contained 7 bases not matched to a gene. This CDR3 comprises 16 residues. The V gene's germline CDR1 is PRHDT and CDR2 FYEKMQ (reference sequence). CDR3 protein: CASSSAGTGDTGELFF. DNA for the CDR3: TGTGCCAGCAGCTCCGCCGGGACAGGGGATACCGGGGAGCTGTTTTTT.

This chain connects TRBV30 to TRBJ2-3; 14 nucleotides align to TRBD2. Germline V gene lookup returns CDR1 GTSNPN and CDR2 SVGIG (reference sequence). The trim removed 1 base at V and 5 bases at J, leaving 5 bases unmatched. This CDR3 has 16 amino acids. In DNA, the CDR3 is TGTGCCTGGAGTGCGGGACTAGCGGGGGTGGGAGATACGCAGTATTTT. Translation gives CAWSAGLAGVGDTQYF.

The chain recombines TRBV13 with TRBJ2-7; D possibly corresponds to TRBD1 (5 bases). V lost 1 base and J 7 bases, leaving 17 bases between the germline ends. The CDR3 length is 15 residues. CDR1 PRHDT and CDR2 FYEKMQ come from the germline V gene (reference sequence). The CDR3 DNA sequence: TGTGCCAGCAGCTTAGACTTAGGGGTTCGTCGAGAGCAGTACTTC. Its protein is CASSLDLGVRREQYF.

The chain recombines TRBV7-8 with TRBJ2-3; D is perhaps TRBD2 (5 bases). The CDR3 covers 11 residues. Germline assignment: CDR1 SGHVS and CDR2 FQNEAQ. CDR3 residues: CLSGTTDTQYF. The CDR3 bases are TGTTTGAGCGGAACCACAGATACGCAGTATTTT.

The chain has TRBV30 and TRBJ2-2; D might be TRBD2 (5 bases). CDR3 size: 15 residues. The V end was cut by 7 bases, the J end by 4 bases, with 19 bases between. In germline, CDR1 is GTSNPN, CDR2 SVGIG (reference sequence). The CDR3 bases are TGTGCCTCAGAACCTTTTCGGGGAATCACCGGGGAGCTGTTTTTT. Its translation is CASEPFRGITGELFF.

The gene calls are TRBV6-4 and TRBJ1-6, with TRBD1 identical over 8 bases. With V trimmed by 10 bases and J by 5 bases, 13 bases remained unmatched. Germline V gene lookup returns CDR1 MRHNA and CDR2 SNTAGT. The CDR3 has 16 residues. CDR3 amino acids: CAIPRDRRPNNSPLHF. CDR3 coding DNA: TGTGCCATTCCGCGGGACAGGCGACCTAATAATTCACCCCTCCACTTT.

This rearrangement joins TRBV6-1 to TRBJ1-1, with unresolved D. Deletions cut 0 bases from V and 1 base from J, with 6 bases between. The CDR3 length is 14 residues. Germline V gives CDR1 MNHNS, CDR2 SASEGT. In nucleotides, the CDR3 is TGTGCCAGCAGTGAAGCGAGCGGGAACACTGAAGCTTTCTTT. Its protein is CASSEASGNTEAFF.

In nucleotides, the CDR3 is TGTGCCAGTAGTCCAGGACAGGCCCAGAAGACCCAGTACTTC. It specifies CASSPGQAQKTQYF. The chain links TRBV19 to TRBJ2-5; 7 positions agree with TRBD1. The CDR3 extends over 14 amino acids. In germline, CDR1 is LNHDA, CDR2 SQIVND (reference sequence). After removal of 5 bases from V and 6 bases from J, the junction contained 9 bases not matched to a gene. The variable domain in full, with the rest retrieved from reference TRBV19 and TRBJ2-5, is DGGITQSPKYLFRKEGQNVTLSCEQNLNHDAMYWYRQDPGQGLRLIYYSQIVNDFQKGDIAEGYSVSREKKESFPLTVTSAQKNPTAFYLCASSPGQAQKTQYFGPGTRLLVL.

In DNA, the CDR3 is TGTGCCAGCAGTTTTCGGGAAGATTCACCCCTCCACTTT. Protein sequence: CASSFREDSPLHF. The rearrangement links TRBV27 to TRBJ1-6; D uncertain. Germline CDR1 is MNHEY and CDR2 is SMNVEV (reference sequence). Trimming took off 3 bases at V and 8 bases at J, with 8 bases between the two ends. This CDR3 spans 13 amino acids.